These T cell receptor beta chains were read from a single sample in a study of blood T cell repertoires in COVID-19. TCRdb's table, derived via immunoSEQ multiplex PCR, lists solely in-frame clones and lacks some. Seen here are 90,000 to 110,000 clones, 85% observed once, and the top ten hold 3.5% to 5%. The sequencing input was peripheral blood. The receptors were gathered from a man between 50 and 59 years old with acute or convalescent COVID-19. CDR3s include the opening cysteine and the closing phenylalanine or tryptophan. Fields, in order: D gene, V gene, clone size, J gene, CDR3 DNA, CDR3 protein. A D gene is named only where the DNA matches it firmly. Some rows have no size entry. The others give once, few or many, or a class for an expanded clone.

d_call: TRBD1
v_call: TRBV5-4
clone_size: -
j_call: TRBJ1-2
cdr3_nt: TGTGCCAGCAGCACGCAGGGGGCTAACTATGGCTACACCTTC
cdr3_aa: CASSTQGANYGYTF

d_call: TRBD2
v_call: TRBV6-5
clone_size: -
j_call: TRBJ2-1
cdr3_nt: TGTGCCAGCAAGGGACTAGCGTCCAGGTTACCGTTCTTC
cdr3_aa: CASKGLASRLPFF

d_call: -
v_call: TRBV13
clone_size: -
j_call: TRBJ2-2
cdr3_nt: TGTGCCAGCAGCCCACGTACCAGCGGGGAGCTGTTTTTT
cdr3_aa: CASSPRTSGELFF

d_call: TRBD2
v_call: TRBV27
clone_size: -
j_call: TRBJ2-6
cdr3_nt: TGTGCCAGCAGTTTATCCATACTAGCGGGAGTCTCTGGGGCCAACGTCCTGACTTTC
cdr3_aa: CASSLSILAGVSGANVLTF

d_call: -
v_call: TRBV30
clone_size: -
j_call: TRBJ2-5
cdr3_nt: TGTGCCTGGACCCCCGGTCCCGCCCAAGAGACCCAGTACTTC
cdr3_aa: CAWTPGPAQETQYF

d_call: TRBD1
v_call: TRBV30
clone_size: -
j_call: TRBJ2-3
cdr3_nt: TGTGCCTGGAGTCGGACGGGACAGGGAAGTGTAGGAACAGATACGCAGTATTTT
cdr3_aa: CAWSRTGQGSVGTDTQYF

d_call: TRBD2
v_call: TRBV7-2
clone_size: -
j_call: TRBJ2-7
cdr3_nt: TGTGCCAGCAGCTTAGGGCGGGAGACCGAGCAGTACTTC
cdr3_aa: CASSLGRETEQYF

d_call: -
v_call: TRBV19
clone_size: -
j_call: TRBJ1-1
cdr3_nt: TGTGCCAGTAGTACCGGGACAGAAGCTTTCTTT
cdr3_aa: CASSTGTEAFF

d_call: TRBD1
v_call: TRBV25-1
clone_size: -
j_call: TRBJ2-7
cdr3_nt: TGTGCCAGCAGTGAATCATCCAGGGGGCTCTACGAGCAGTACTTC
cdr3_aa: CASSESSRGLYEQYF

d_call: -
v_call: TRBV5-1
clone_size: -
j_call: TRBJ1-5
cdr3_nt: TGCGCCAGCAGCTTGACAGGGACCAACAATCAGCCCCAGCATTTT
cdr3_aa: CASSLTGTNNQPQHF

d_call: TRBD1
v_call: TRBV2
clone_size: -
j_call: TRBJ1-6
cdr3_nt: TGTGCCAGCAGCCAGCCGGGACAGGATAACTCACCCCTCCACTTT
cdr3_aa: CASSQPGQDNSPLHF

d_call: -
v_call: TRBV24-1
clone_size: -
j_call: TRBJ2-1
cdr3_nt: TGTGCCACCAGTGAGGCGGGGGCTCCTTACAATGAGCAGTTCTTC
cdr3_aa: CATSEAGAPYNEQFF

d_call: TRBD2
v_call: TRBV10-3
clone_size: -
j_call: TRBJ2-3
cdr3_nt: TGTGCCATTACTTCTAGCGGGGGGGCCGGAGATACGCAGTATTTT
cdr3_aa: CAITSSGGAGDTQYF

d_call: -
v_call: TRBV10-3
clone_size: -
j_call: TRBJ1-6
cdr3_nt: TGTGCCATCACGGCCAGGGCGAGTAATTCACCCCTCCACTTT
cdr3_aa: CAITARASNSPLHF

d_call: TRBD2
v_call: TRBV14
clone_size: -
j_call: TRBJ2-1
cdr3_nt: TGTGCCAGCAGCCAAGATAATGGCCTAGCGGCCCTATACAATGAGCAGTTCTTC
cdr3_aa: CASSQDNGLAALYNEQFF

d_call: -
v_call: TRBV7-9
clone_size: -
j_call: TRBJ1-2
cdr3_nt: TGTGCCAGCAGCTTAGGGTTTTCAGGGAGGAATGGCTACACCTTC
cdr3_aa: CASSLGFSGRNGYTF

d_call: -
v_call: TRBV5-1
clone_size: few
j_call: TRBJ2-2
cdr3_nt: TGCGCCAGCAGCTTTTTTATGACAGGGAACACCGGGGAGCTGTTTTTT
cdr3_aa: CASSFFMTGNTGELFF

d_call: -
v_call: TRBV18
clone_size: -
j_call: TRBJ2-7
cdr3_nt: TGTGCCAGCTCGTACAGCCGCTCCTACGAGCAGTACTTC
cdr3_aa: CASSYSRSYEQYF

d_call: -
v_call: TRBV19
clone_size: -
j_call: TRBJ1-1
cdr3_nt: TGTGCCAGTAGGGACAGCCTGAACACTGAAGCTTTCTTT
cdr3_aa: CASRDSLNTEAFF

d_call: -
v_call: TRBV18
clone_size: -
j_call: TRBJ2-3
cdr3_nt: TGTGCCAGCTCACCTCCGGGGTTTGGAGATACGCAGTATTTT
cdr3_aa: CASSPPGFGDTQYF

d_call: -
v_call: TRBV18
clone_size: -
j_call: TRBJ2-5
cdr3_nt: TGTGCCAGCTCACGGAACCCGGAGGAGACCCAGTACTTC
cdr3_aa: CASSRNPEETQYF

d_call: -
v_call: TRBV15
clone_size: -
j_call: TRBJ2-7
cdr3_nt: TGTGCCACCGGACGGGACTACGAGCAGTACTTC
cdr3_aa: CATGRDYEQYF

d_call: -
v_call: TRBV10-1
clone_size: -
j_call: TRBJ1-5
cdr3_nt: TGCGCCAGCCCAAGCAGCAATCAGCCCCAGCATTTT
cdr3_aa: CASPSSNQPQHF

d_call: TRBD2
v_call: TRBV4-2
clone_size: few
j_call: TRBJ2-2
cdr3_nt: TGTGCCAGCAGCCAATTAGCGGGAGGCACCGGGGAGCTGTTTTTT
cdr3_aa: CASSQLAGGTGELFF

d_call: -
v_call: TRBV18
clone_size: -
j_call: TRBJ2-1
cdr3_nt: TGTGCCAGCTCACCCGCTAGGGGGGACGGGAGGATCTTC
cdr3_aa: CASSPARGDGRIF

d_call: -
v_call: TRBV5-1
clone_size: -
j_call: TRBJ1-1
cdr3_nt: TGCGCCAGCAGCCCCTTGGGAGGGGAGAACACTGAAGCTTTCTTT
cdr3_aa: CASSPLGGENTEAFF

d_call: -
v_call: TRBV5-1
clone_size: few
j_call: TRBJ1-2
cdr3_nt: TGCGCCAGCAGCTTGGAACAGGGTTCCTATGGCTACACCTTC
cdr3_aa: CASSLEQGSYGYTF

d_call: -
v_call: TRBV11-3
clone_size: -
j_call: TRBJ1-2
cdr3_nt: TGTGCCAGCAGCTTTTCTCAGGGAGGAGGCTACACCTTC
cdr3_aa: CASSFSQGGGYTF

d_call: -
v_call: TRBV18
clone_size: -
j_call: TRBJ2-7
cdr3_nt: TGTGCCAGCTCACCCCCCCCGAGGGCGGTTATACACGAGCAGTACTTC
cdr3_aa: CASSPPPRAVIHEQYF

d_call: TRBD2
v_call: TRBV5-6
clone_size: -
j_call: TRBJ2-1
cdr3_nt: TGTGCCAGCAGCGCGGGACTAGCGGGGGAGGTGGGCAATGAGCAGTTCTTC
cdr3_aa: CASSAGLAGEVGNEQFF

d_call: TRBD1
v_call: TRBV6-5
clone_size: -
j_call: TRBJ2-5
cdr3_nt: TGTGCCAGCAGCCCCTGGACAGGGTCACAAGAGACCCAGTACTTC
cdr3_aa: CASSPWTGSQETQYF

d_call: TRBD1
v_call: TRBV15
clone_size: -
j_call: TRBJ2-7
cdr3_nt: TGTGCCACCAGCAGCGGACAGGCGAGCTCCTACGAGCAGTACTTC
cdr3_aa: CATSSGQASSYEQYF

d_call: TRBD2
v_call: TRBV11-3
clone_size: once
j_call: TRBJ2-3
cdr3_nt: TGTGCCAGCAGCACTGGGACTAGCGGAGATACGCAGTATTTT
cdr3_aa: CASSTGTSGDTQYF

d_call: TRBD2
v_call: TRBV2
clone_size: -
j_call: TRBJ2-1
cdr3_nt: TGTGCCAGCAGTGACGGGACTAGAGTCGGCGGTGAGCAGTTCTTC
cdr3_aa: CASSDGTRVGGEQFF

d_call: -
v_call: TRBV28
clone_size: -
j_call: TRBJ1-1
cdr3_nt: TGTGCCAGCAAACAGCAGAACACTGAAGCTTTCTTT
cdr3_aa: CASKQQNTEAFF

d_call: -
v_call: TRBV7-8
clone_size: -
j_call: TRBJ1-5
cdr3_nt: TGTGCCAGCAGCTTAGAGCGGACAGTGGGTAGCAATCAGCCCCAGCATTTT
cdr3_aa: CASSLERTVGSNQPQHF

d_call: TRBD1
v_call: TRBV18
clone_size: -
j_call: TRBJ2-5
cdr3_nt: TGTGCCAGCTCACCGGGACAGGGTGAGACCCAGTACTTC
cdr3_aa: CASSPGQGETQYF

d_call: TRBD1
v_call: TRBV5-1
clone_size: -
j_call: TRBJ1-4
cdr3_nt: TGCGCCAGCAGCTCCCGGGACAGGGCCCCAACTAATGAAAAACTGTTTTTT
cdr3_aa: CASSSRDRAPTNEKLFF

d_call: -
v_call: TRBV30
clone_size: -
j_call: TRBJ1-1
cdr3_nt: TGTGCCTGGACCCGGGTCAGCAACTTCATGAACACTGAAGCTTTCTTT
cdr3_aa: CAWTRVSNFMNTEAFF

d_call: TRBD1
v_call: TRBV10-3
clone_size: few
j_call: TRBJ2-5
cdr3_nt: TGTGCCATCAGTGACCGAACGAAGGGGGACAGCGAAGGGGGCCAGTACTTC
cdr3_aa: CAISDRTKGDSEGGQYF

d_call: -
v_call: TRBV4-2
clone_size: -
j_call: TRBJ1-1
cdr3_nt: TGTGCCAGCAGCATACAGGGGAACACTGAAGCTTTCTTT
cdr3_aa: CASSIQGNTEAFF

d_call: -
v_call: TRBV14
clone_size: -
j_call: TRBJ2-7
cdr3_nt: TGTGCCAGCAGCCCTGGGGGGGCCGGCTCCTACGAGCAGTACTTC
cdr3_aa: CASSPGGAGSYEQYF

d_call: -
v_call: TRBV30
clone_size: -
j_call: TRBJ1-1
cdr3_nt: TGTGCCTGGACCTGGAGTAGGTCCACTGAAGCTTTCTTT
cdr3_aa: CAWTWSRSTEAFF

d_call: -
v_call: TRBV4-1
clone_size: -
j_call: TRBJ1-2
cdr3_nt: TGCGCCAGCAGCCAAGTACGGGGGGCCCCTAACTATGGCTACACCTTC
cdr3_aa: CASSQVRGAPNYGYTF

d_call: TRBD1
v_call: TRBV30
clone_size: -
j_call: TRBJ2-2
cdr3_nt: TGTGCCTGGAGGCACCCCGACAGGGGATTCACCGGGGAGCTGTTTTTT
cdr3_aa: CAWRHPDRGFTGELFF

d_call: TRBD2
v_call: TRBV5-1
clone_size: -
j_call: TRBJ2-3
cdr3_nt: TGCGCCAGCAGCTTAGGACTAGCGGGAGGCACAGATACGCAGTATTTT
cdr3_aa: CASSLGLAGGTDTQYF

d_call: TRBD2
v_call: TRBV19
clone_size: -
j_call: TRBJ2-1
cdr3_nt: TGTGCCAGTAGTATAAGGACTAGCAGGAGCTCCTACAATGAGCAGTTCTTC
cdr3_aa: CASSIRTSRSSYNEQFF

d_call: TRBD2
v_call: TRBV10-3
clone_size: -
j_call: TRBJ2-7
cdr3_nt: TGTGCCATCAGTGACCCCGCGGGGGGGCGGGCCTACGAGCAGTACTTC
cdr3_aa: CAISDPAGGRAYEQYF

d_call: TRBD2
v_call: TRBV10-2
clone_size: few
j_call: TRBJ2-1
cdr3_nt: TGCGCCAGCGAGGGTGTGGGAGGGCGTTACAATGAGCAGTTCTTC
cdr3_aa: CASEGVGGRYNEQFF

d_call: -
v_call: TRBV9
clone_size: once
j_call: TRBJ2-1
cdr3_nt: TGTGCCAGCAGCATCGGGAGTAGCTCCTACAATGAGCAGTTCTTC
cdr3_aa: CASSIGSSSYNEQFF

d_call: -
v_call: TRBV15
clone_size: -
j_call: TRBJ2-1
cdr3_nt: TGTGCCACCAGCGGCGACCGGGGCAATGAGCAGTTCTTC
cdr3_aa: CATSGDRGNEQFF

d_call: -
v_call: TRBV30
clone_size: -
j_call: TRBJ2-1
cdr3_nt: TGTGCAGGGAGCTCCTACAATGAGCAGTTCTTC
cdr3_aa: CAGSSYNEQFF

d_call: TRBD1
v_call: TRBV19
clone_size: -
j_call: TRBJ2-1
cdr3_nt: TGTGCCAGTAGCCGGGACAGGATCTACAATGAGCAGTTCTTC
cdr3_aa: CASSRDRIYNEQFF

d_call: TRBD1
v_call: TRBV18
clone_size: -
j_call: TRBJ1-1
cdr3_nt: TGTGCCAGCTCACCCGACAGGGCCAGTGAAGCTTTCTTT
cdr3_aa: CASSPDRASEAFF